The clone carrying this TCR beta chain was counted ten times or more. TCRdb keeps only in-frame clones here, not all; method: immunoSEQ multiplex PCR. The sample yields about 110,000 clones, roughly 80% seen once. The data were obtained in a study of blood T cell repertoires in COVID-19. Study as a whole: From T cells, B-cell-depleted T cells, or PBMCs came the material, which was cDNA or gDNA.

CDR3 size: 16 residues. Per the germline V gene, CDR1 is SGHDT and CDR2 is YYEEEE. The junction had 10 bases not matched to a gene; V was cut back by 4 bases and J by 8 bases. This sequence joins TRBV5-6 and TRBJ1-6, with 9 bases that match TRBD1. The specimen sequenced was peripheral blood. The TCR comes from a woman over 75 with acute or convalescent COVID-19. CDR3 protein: CASSPGTGRSDSPLHF. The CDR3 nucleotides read TGTGCCAGCAGCCCGGGGACAGGGAGGTCCGATTCACCCCTCCACTTT.